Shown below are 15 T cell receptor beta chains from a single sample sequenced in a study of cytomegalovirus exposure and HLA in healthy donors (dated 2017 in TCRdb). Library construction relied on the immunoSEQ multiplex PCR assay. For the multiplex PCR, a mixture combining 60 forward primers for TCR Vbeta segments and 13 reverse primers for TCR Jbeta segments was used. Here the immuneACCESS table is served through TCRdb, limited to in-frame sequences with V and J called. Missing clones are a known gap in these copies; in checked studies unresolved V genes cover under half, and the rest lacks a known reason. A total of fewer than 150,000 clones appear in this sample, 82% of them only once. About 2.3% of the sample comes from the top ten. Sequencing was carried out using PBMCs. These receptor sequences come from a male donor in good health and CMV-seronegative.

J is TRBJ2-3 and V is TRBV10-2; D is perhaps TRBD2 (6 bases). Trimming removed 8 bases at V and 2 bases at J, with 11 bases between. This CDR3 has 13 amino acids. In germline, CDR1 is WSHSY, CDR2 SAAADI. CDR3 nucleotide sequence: TGCGCCAGCCTTCGGGACTTCACAGATACGCAGTATTTT. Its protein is CASLRDFTDTQYF.

The chain's CDR3 is CASSIVPSRAYNEQFF. The CDR3 DNA is TGTGCCAGTAGTATAGTGCCCAGCAGGGCCTACAATGAGCAGTTCTTC. The J gene is TRBJ2-1, the V gene TRBV19; maybe TRBD1 (5 bases). The CDR3 contains 16 residues. The germline V gene encodes CDR1 LNHDA and CDR2 SQIVND (reference sequence). V was cut by 1 base and J by 2 bases, with 12 bases left in between.

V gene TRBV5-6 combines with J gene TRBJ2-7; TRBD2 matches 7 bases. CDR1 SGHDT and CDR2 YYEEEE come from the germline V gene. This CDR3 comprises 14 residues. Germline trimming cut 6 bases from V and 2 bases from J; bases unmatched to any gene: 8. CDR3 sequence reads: CASTQTAGTYEQYF. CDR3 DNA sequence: TGTGCCAGCACCCAAACAGCGGGGACCTACGAGCAGTACTTC.

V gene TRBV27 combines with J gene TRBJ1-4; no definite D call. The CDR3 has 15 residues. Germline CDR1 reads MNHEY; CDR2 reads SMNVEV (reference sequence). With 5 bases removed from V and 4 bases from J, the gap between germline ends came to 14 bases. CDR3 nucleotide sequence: TGTGCCAGCAGTCTAATATCTGGTGGTAATGAAAAACTGTTTTTT. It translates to CASSLISGGNEKLFF.

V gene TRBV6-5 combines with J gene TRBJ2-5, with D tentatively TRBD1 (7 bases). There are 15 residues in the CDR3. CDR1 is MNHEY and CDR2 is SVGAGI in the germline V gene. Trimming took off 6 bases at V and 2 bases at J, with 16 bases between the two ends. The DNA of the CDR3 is TGTGCCAGCAGCTACAGGGGACTGGGACAAGAGACCCAGTACTTC. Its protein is CASSYRGLGQETQYF.

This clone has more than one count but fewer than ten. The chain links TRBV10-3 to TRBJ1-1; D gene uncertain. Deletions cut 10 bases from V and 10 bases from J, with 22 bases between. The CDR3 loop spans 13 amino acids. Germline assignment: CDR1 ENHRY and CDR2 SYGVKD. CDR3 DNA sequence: TGTGCCACCCAGGAAATAGGTGACCGTGGAGCTTTCTTT. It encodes CATQEIGDRGAFF.

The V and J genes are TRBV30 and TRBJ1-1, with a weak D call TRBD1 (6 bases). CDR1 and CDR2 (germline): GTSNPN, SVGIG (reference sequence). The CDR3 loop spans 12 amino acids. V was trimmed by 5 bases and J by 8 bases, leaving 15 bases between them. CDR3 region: CAWGVEGGEAFF. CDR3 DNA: TGTGCCTGGGGCGTGGAGGGGGGGGAAGCTTTCTTT. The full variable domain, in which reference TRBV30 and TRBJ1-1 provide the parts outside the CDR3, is SQTIHQWPATLVQPVGSPLSLECTVEGTSNPNLYWYRQAAGRGLQLLFYSVGIGQISSEVPQNLSASRPQDRQFILSSKKLLLSDSGFYLCAWGVEGGEAFFGQGTRLTVV.

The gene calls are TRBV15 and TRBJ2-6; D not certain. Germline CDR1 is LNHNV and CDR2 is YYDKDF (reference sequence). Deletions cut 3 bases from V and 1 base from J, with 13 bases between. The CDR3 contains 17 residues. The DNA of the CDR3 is TGTGCCACCAGCAGTGGCCTGGTGGCTTCTGGGGCCAACGTCCTGACTTTC. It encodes CATSSGLVASGANVLTF.

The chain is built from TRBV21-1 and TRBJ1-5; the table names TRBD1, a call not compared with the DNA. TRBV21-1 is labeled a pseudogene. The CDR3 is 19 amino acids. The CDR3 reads CASSKGQGAVLCSNQPQHF. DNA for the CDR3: TGTGCCAGCAGCAAAGGACAGGGGGCTGTTCTGTGTAGCAATCAGCCCCAGCATTTT.

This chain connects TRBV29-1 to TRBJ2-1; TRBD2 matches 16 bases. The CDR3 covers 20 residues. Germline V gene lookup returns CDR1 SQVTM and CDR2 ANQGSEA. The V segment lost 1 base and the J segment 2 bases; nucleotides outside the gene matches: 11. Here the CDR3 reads CSVEGPWGLAGGPPYNEQFF. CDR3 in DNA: TGCAGCGTTGAAGGACCCTGGGGACTAGCGGGAGGGCCTCCCTACAATGAGCAGTTCTTC.

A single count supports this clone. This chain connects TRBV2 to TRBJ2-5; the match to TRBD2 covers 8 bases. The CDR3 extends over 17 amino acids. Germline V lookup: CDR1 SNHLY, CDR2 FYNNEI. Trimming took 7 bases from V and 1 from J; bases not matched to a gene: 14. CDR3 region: CASTAGPTSGPQETQYF. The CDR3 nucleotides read TGTGCCAGCACCGCGGGCCCTACTAGCGGCCCCCAAGAGACCCAGTACTTC.

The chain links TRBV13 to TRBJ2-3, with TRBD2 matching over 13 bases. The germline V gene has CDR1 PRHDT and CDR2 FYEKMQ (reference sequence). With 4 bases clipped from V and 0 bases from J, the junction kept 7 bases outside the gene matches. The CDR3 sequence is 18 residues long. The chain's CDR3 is CASSSGLAGATSTDTQYF. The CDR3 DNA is TGTGCCAGCAGCTCCGGACTAGCGGGGGCTACTAGCACAGATACGCAGTATTTT.

CDR3 in amino acids: CASKAGGSRNEQFF. CDR3 DNA sequence: TGTGCCAGCAAGGCGGGAGGGTCTCGGAATGAGCAGTTCTTC. This chain links TRBV6-1 with TRBJ2-1, with 9 bases matching TRBD2. J was trimmed by 7 bases and V by 7 bases; bases with no gene match: 8. Per the germline V gene, CDR1 is MNHNS and CDR2 is SASEGT. This CDR3 contains 14 residues.

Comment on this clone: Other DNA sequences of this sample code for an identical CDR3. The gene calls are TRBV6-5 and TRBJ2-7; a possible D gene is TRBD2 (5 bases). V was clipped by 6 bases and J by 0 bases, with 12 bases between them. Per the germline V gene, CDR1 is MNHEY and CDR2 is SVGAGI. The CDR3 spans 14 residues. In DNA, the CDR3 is TGTGCCAGCAGCCGGACTGCCAGCTCCTACGAGCAGTACTTC. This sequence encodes CASSRTASSYEQYF.

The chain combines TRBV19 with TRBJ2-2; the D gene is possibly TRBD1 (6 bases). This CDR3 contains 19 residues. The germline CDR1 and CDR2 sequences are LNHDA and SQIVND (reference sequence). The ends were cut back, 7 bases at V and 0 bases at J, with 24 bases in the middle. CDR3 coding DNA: TGTGCCAGTATTGGGACAAAGTGGGGCCCCTCTGCGAACACCGGGGAGCTGTTTTTT. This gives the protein CASIGTKWGPSANTGELFF.